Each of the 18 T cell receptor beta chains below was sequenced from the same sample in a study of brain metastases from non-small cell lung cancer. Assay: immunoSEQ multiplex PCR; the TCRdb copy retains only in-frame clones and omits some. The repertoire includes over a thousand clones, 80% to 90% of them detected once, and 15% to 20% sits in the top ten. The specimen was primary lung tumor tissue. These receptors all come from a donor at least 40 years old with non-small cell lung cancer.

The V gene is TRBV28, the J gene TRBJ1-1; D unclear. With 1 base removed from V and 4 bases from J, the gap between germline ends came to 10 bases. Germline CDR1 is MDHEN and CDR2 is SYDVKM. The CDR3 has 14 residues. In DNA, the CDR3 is TGTGCCAGCAGTTTATTTAAGGGTTTCACTGAAGCTTTCTTT. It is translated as CASSLFKGFTEAFF.

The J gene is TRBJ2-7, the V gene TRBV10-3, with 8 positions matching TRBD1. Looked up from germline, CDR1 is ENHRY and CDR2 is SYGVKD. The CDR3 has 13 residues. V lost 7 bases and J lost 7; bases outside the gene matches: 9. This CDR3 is CAITRDRMGEQYF. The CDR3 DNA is TGTGCCATCACCAGGGACAGGATGGGAGAGCAGTACTTC.

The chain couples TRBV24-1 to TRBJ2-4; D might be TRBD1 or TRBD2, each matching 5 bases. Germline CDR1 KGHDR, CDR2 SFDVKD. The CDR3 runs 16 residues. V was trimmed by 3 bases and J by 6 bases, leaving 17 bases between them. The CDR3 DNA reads TGTGCCACCAGTGATCCCAACCCGACAGAGGGAAACATTCAGTACTTC. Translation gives CATSDPNPTEGNIQYF.

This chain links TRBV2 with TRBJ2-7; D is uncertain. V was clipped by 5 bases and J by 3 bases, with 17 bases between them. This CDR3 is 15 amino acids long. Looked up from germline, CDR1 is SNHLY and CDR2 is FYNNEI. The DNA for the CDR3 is TGTGCCAGCAGTTCCCGTCAGAGAATTATCTACGAGCAGTACTTC. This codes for CASSSRQRIIYEQYF. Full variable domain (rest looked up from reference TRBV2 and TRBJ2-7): EPEVTQTPSHQVTQMGQEVILRCVPISNHLYFYWYRQILGQKVEFLVSFYNNEISEKSEIFDDQFSVERPDGSNFTLKIRSTKLEDSAMYFCASSSRQRIIYEQYFGPGTRLTVT.

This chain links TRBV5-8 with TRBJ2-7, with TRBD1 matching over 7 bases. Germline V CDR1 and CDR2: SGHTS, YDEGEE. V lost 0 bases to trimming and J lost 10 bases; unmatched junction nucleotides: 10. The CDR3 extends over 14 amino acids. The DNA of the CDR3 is TGTGCCAGCAGCTTGGAGACAGGGACCAGTTATCAGTACTTC. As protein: CASSLETGTSYQYF.

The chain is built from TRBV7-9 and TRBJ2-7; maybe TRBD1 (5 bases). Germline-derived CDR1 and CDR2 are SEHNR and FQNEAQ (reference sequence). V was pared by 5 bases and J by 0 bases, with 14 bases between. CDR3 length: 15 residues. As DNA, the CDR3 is TGTGCCAGCAGCCCTAGGGGCCGTAGCTCCTACGAGCAGTACTTC. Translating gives CASSPRGRSSYEQYF.

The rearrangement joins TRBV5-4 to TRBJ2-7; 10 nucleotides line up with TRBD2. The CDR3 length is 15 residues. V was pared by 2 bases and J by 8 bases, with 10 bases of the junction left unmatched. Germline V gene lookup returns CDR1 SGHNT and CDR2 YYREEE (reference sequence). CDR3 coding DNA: TGTGCCAGCAGCTTTACTAGCGGGATTCTCGTGAAGCAGTACTTC. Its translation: CASSFTSGILVKQYF.

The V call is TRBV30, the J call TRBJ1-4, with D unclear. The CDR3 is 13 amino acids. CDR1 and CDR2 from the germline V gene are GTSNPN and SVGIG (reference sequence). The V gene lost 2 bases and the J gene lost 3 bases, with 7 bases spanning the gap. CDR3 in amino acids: CAWSYRANEKLFF. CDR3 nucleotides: TGTGCCTGGAGTTACCGAGCTAATGAAAAACTGTTTTTT.

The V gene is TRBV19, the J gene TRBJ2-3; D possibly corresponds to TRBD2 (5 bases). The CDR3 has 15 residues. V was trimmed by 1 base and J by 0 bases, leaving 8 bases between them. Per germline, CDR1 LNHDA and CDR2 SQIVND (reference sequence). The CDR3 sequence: CASSIGRTSTDTQYF. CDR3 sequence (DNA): TGTGCCAGTAGTATAGGAAGGACTAGCACAGATACGCAGTATTTT.

For the CDR3, the DNA is TGTGCCAGCAGCCAAATGGGGGCTTACAATGAGCAGTTCTTC. Protein sequence: CASSQMGAYNEQFF. The chain recombines TRBV6-2 or TRBV6-3 with TRBJ2-1, with a possible D match to TRBD1 (6 bases). The CDR3 spans 14 residues. V lost 6 bases and J lost 4, with 13 bases in between. CDR1 is MNHEY and CDR2 is SVGEGT in the germline V gene.

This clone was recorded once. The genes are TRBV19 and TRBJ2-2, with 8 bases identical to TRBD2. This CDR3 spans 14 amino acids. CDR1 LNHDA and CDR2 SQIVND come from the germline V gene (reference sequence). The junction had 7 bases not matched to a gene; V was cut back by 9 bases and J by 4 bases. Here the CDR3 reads CASAGGRGTGELFF. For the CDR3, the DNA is TGTGCCAGCGCGGGGGGCAGAGGCACCGGGGAGCTGTTTTTT.

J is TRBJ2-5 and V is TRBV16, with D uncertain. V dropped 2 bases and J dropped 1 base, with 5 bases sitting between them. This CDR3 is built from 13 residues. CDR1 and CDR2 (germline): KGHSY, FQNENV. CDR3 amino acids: CASSQTIQETQYF. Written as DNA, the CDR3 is TGTGCCAGCAGCCAAACAATCCAAGAGACCCAGTACTTC.

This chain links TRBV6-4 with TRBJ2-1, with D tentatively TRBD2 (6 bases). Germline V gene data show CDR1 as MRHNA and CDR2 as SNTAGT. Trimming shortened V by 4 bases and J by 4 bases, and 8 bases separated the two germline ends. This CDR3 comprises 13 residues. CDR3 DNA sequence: TGTGCCAGCAGTGTTCGGGAGTACAATGAGCAGTTCTTC. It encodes CASSVREYNEQFF.

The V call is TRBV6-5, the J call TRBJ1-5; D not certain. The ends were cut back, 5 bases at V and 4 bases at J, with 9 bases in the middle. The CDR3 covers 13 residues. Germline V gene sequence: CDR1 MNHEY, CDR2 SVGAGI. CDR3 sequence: CASSNKRNQPQHF. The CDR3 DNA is TGTGCCAGCAGTAACAAGAGGAATCAGCCCCAGCATTTT.

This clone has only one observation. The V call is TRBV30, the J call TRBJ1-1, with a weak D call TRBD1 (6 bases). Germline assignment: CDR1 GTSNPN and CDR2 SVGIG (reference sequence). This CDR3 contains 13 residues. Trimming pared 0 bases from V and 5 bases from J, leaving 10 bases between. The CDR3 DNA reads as TGTGCCTGGAGTGTAGGGGGGCTTACTGAAGCTTTCTTT. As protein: CAWSVGGLTEAFF.

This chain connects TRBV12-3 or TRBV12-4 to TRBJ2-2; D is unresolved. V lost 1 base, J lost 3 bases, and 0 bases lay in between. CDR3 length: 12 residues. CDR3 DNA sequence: TGTGCCAGCAGTTTAGACACCGGGGAGCTGTTTTTT. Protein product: CASSLDTGELFF.

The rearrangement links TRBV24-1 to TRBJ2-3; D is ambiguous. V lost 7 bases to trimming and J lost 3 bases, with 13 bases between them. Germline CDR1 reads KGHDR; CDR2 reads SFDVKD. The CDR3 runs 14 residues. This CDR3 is CATRDPSATDTQYF. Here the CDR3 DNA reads TGTGCCACCAGGGACCCTTCCGCAACAGATACGCAGTATTTT.

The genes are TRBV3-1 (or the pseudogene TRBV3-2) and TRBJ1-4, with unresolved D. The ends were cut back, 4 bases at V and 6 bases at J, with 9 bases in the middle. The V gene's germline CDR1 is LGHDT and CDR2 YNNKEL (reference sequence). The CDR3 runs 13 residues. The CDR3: CASSPMIHEKLFF. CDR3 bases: TGTGCCAGCAGCCCTATGATACATGAAAAACTGTTTTTT.